This T cell receptor (beta chain) was documented in a study of blood T cell repertoires in COVID-19. Turning to the study itself: Nucleic acid was either cDNA or gDNA, and it came from T cells, B-cell-depleted T cells, or PBMCs.

In this sample, this clone turned up once. Method: immunoSEQ multiplex PCR; TCRdb's copy keeps in-frame clones and lacks some. The profile shows approximately 300,000 clones, about 92% of them singletons. The study drew participants aged roughly 18 to 95 years from 20 to 30 US areas. V gave up 5 bases and J gave up 6 bases; unmatched junction bases: 5. In germline, CDR1 is SGHRS, CDR2 YFSETQ. This CDR3 is 13 amino acids long. The clonotype originates from a woman aged 25 to 39 who had recovered from COVID-19. The sample comprised PBMCs or T cells enriched from blood (not recorded which). This sequence joins TRBV5-1 and TRBJ2-7; 10 nucleotides match TRBD1. The CDR3 spells CASRGTGAGEQYF. DNA for the CDR3: TGCGCCAGCAGGGGGACAGGGGCCGGCGAGCAGTACTTC.